This record concerns one T cell receptor (beta chain) sequence. Antigen specificity is unknown. This record comes from a study of cytomegalovirus exposure and HLA in healthy donors. Study as a whole: Around 86 million unique TCRs, all from HLA-typed donors, were included in an early release of the data.

PCR involved 60 Vbeta and 13 Jbeta primers. Assay used: immunoSEQ multiplex PCR; TCRdb lists only in-frame clones, some missing. The sample contains approximately 150,000 clones, approximately 77% of which appear only once. Study-wide results and caveats: The authors confirmed in vitro that a few CMV-associated chains were specific for CMV antigens.

Sequencing was done on a sample of PBMCs. The clonotype originates from a male donor in good health and CMV-seropositive.

The CDR3 DNA is TGTGCCATCAGTGTGGGGGGGGGCCCCTACAATGAGCAGTTCTTC. It specifies CAISVGGGPYNEQFF. The chain is built from TRBV10-3 and TRBJ2-1, with a weak D call TRBD2 (7 bases). Trimming took off 4 bases at V and 2 bases at J, with 12 bases between the two ends. This CDR3 is 15 amino acids long. The V gene's germline CDR1 is ENHRY and CDR2 SYGVKD.